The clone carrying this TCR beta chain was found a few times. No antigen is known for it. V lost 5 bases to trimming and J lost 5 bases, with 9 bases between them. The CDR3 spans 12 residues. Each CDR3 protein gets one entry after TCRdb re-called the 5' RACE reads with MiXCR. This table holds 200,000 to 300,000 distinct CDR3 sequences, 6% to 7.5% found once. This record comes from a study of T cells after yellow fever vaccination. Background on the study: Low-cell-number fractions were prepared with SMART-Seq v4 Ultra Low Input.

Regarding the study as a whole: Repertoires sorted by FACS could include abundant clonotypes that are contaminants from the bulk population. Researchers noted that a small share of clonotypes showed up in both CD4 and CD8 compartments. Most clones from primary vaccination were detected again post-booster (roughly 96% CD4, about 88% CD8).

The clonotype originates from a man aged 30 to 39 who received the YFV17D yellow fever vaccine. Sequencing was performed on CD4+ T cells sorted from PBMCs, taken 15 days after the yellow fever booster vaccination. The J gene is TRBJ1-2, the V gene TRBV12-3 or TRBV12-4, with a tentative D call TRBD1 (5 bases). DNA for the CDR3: TGTGCCAGCAGTCTCAGGGAATATGGCTACACCTTC. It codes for CASSLREYGYTF.